This is a list of T cell receptor beta chains from one sample in a study of cytomegalovirus exposure and HLA in healthy donors. The repertoire was sequenced with immunoSEQ multiplex PCR; TCRdb's copy has only in-frame clones and lacks some. The sample lists 200,000 to 250,000 clones; approximately 82% were seen once. Sequencing was carried out using PBMCs. Receptors originate from a woman aged 18-30 years in good health and CMV-seronegative. Both conserved end residues are part of each CDR3. A D gene is named only where the DNA matches it firmly. Clone size appears in some rows only: once, few, many, or a class for an expanded clone.

j_call | v_call | d_call | clone_size | cdr3_aa | cdr3_nt
TRBJ2-1 | TRBV27 | . | . | CASSFRGGPSYNEQFF | TGTGCCAGCAGCTTTAGGGGGGGGCCTTCCTACAATGAGCAGTTCTTC
TRBJ1-2 | TRBV9 | TRBD1 | . | CASSGQGVGYTF | TGTGCCAGCAGCGGCCAGGGGGTCGGCTACACCTTC
TRBJ1-4 | TRBV25-1 | . | . | CASSELSVVNEKLFF | TGTGCCAGCAGTGAATTATCGGTGGTTAATGAAAAACTGTTTTTT
TRBJ2-7 | TRBV4-1 | TRBD2 | few | CASSQLSVAGGPYEQYF | TGCGCCAGCAGCCAACTATCTGTAGCGGGAGGACCCTACGAGCAGTACTTC
TRBJ1-1 | TRBV7-3 | TRBD1 | . | CASSAQWTGGNTEAFF | TGTGCCAGCAGCGCCCAGTGGACAGGCGGAAACACTGAAGCTTTCTTT
TRBJ1-2 | TRBV2 | TRBD1 | . | CASSLDRDAARGYTF | TGTGCCAGCAGCCTGGACAGGGATGCTGCTAGAGGCTACACCTTC
TRBJ1-5 | TRBV27 | . | once | CASSTGVLSNQPQHF | TGTGCCAGCAGTACGGGGGTCCTTAGCAATCAGCCCCAGCATTTT
TRBJ2-5 | TRBV6-5 | . | . | CASSYSGGRQETQYF | TGTGCCAGCAGTTACTCGGGGGGAAGGCAAGAGACCCAGTACTTC
TRBJ2-3 | TRBV6-1 | . | once | CASSEALGTDTQYF | TGTGCCAGCAGTGAAGCCCTGGGCACAGATACGCAGTATTTT
TRBJ2-5 | TRBV5-1 | . | few | CASSLRETQYF | TGCGCCAGCAGCTTACGGGAGACCCAGTACTTC
TRBJ2-1 | TRBV29-1 | TRBD1 | . | CSVEQGDLVTSYNEQFF | TGCAGCGTTGAACAGGGGGACCTGGTAACCTCCTACAATGAGCAGTTCTTC
TRBJ1-2 | TRBV1 | . | . | CTSSRTGHYGYTF | TGCACCAGCAGCCGGACGGGTCACTATGGCTACACCTTC
TRBJ2-5 | TRBV6-5 | . | few | CASSSEIGETQYF | TGTGCCAGCAGTTCCGAGATAGGGGAGACCCAGTACTTC
TRBJ2-3 | TRBV9 | TRBD2 | . | CASSAQLAGDTQYF | TGTGCCAGCAGCGCCCAACTAGCGGGGGATACGCAGTATTTT
TRBJ1-3 | TRBV30 | TRBD1 | . | CAWRRGPSGNTIYF | TGTGCCTGGAGAAGGGGGCCCTCTGGAAACACCATATATTTT
TRBJ1-4 | TRBV9 | . | . | CASSVGQGGEKLFF | TGTGCCAGCAGCGTAGGTCAGGGAGGTGAAAAACTGTTTTTT